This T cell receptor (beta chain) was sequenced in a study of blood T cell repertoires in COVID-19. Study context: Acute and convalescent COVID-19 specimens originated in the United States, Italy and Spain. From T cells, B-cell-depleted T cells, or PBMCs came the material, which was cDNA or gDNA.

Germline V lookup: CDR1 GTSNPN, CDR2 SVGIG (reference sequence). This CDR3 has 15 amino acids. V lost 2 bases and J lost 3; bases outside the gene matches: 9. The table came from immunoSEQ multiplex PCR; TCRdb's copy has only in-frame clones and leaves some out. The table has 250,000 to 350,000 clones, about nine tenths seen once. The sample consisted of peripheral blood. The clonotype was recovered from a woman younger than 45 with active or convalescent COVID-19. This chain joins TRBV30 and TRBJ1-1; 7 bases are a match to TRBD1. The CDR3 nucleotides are TGTGCCTGGAGTTTCGGACAGGAGAGAGACACTGAAGCTTTCTTT. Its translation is CAWSFGQERDTEAFF.